This record looks at one T cell receptor beta chain sequence and its context. This entry belongs to a study of preoperative IRX-2 immunotherapy in early breast cancer. V lost 0 bases to trimming and J lost 3 bases, with 9 bases between them. Germline V CDR1 and CDR2: SGDLS, YYNGEE. The CDR3 length is 14 residues. As to treatment: preoperative locoregional IRX-2 cytokine immunotherapy. Patients received preoperative, locoregional IRX-2 cytokine immunotherapy in a phase Ib study. The data were produced by immunoSEQ multiplex PCR, yet TCRdb's version contains in-frame clones alone and is incomplete. Of 75,000 to 100,000 clones listed, about nine tenths are singletons.

The gene calls are TRBV9 and TRBJ2-5; no firm D call. The source material was tumor tissue, sampled after IRX-2 immunotherapy. The receptor's source is a human donor with breast cancer. The DNA of the CDR3 is TGTGCCAGCAGCGTAGGGGCAGGCGAAGAGACCCAGTACTTC. Translating it yields CASSVGAGEETQYF.